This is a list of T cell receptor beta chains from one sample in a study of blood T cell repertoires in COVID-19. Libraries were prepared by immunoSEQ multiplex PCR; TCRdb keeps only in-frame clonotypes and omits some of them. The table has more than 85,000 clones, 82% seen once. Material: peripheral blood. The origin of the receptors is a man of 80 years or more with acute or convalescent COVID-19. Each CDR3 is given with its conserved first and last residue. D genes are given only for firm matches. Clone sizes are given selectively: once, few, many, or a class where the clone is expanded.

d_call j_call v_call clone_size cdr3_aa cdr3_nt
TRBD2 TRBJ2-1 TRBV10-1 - CASSEKASGITDNEQFF TGCGCCAGCAGTGAGAAGGCTAGCGGGATTACAGACAATGAGCAGTTCTTC
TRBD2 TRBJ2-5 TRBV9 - CASSPGGLAGVGETQYF TGTGCCAGCAGCCCCGGGGGACTAGCGGGAGTAGGGGAGACCCAGTACTTC
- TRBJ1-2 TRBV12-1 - CASSPAWGGDYGYTF TGTGCCAGCAGCCCTGCCTGGGGAGGGGACTATGGCTACACCTTC
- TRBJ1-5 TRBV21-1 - CASSKNGWGGQGKPQHF TGTGCCAGCAGCAAAAACGGTTGGGGGGGACAGGGAAAGCCCCAGCATTTT
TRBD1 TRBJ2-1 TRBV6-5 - CASRGQGTYNEQFF TGTGCCAGCAGGGGACAGGGGACATACAATGAGCAGTTCTTC
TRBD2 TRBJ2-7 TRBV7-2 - CASSSETAGGRNEQYF TGTGCCAGCAGCTCCGAGACGGCGGGAGGAAGGAACGAGCAGTACTTC
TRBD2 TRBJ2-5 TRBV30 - CAWSGRSETQYF TGTGCCTGGAGCGGGAGGTCAGAGACCCAGTACTTC
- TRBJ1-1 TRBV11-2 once CASSLAAGVNTEAFF TGTGCCAGCAGCTTAGCGGCAGGGGTGAACACTGAAGCTTTCTTT
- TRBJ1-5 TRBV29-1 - CSVREGGPSNQPQHF TGCAGCGTTAGGGAGGGGGGGCCTAGCAATCAGCCCCAGCATTTT
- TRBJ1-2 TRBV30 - CAWSLAWEGGYTF TGTGCCTGGAGTTTAGCCTGGGAGGGGGGCTACACCTTC
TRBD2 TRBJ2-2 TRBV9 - CASSVASGAGELFF TGTGCCAGCAGCGTAGCTAGCGGGGCCGGGGAGCTGTTTTTT
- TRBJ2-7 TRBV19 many CASKSTGAYEQYF TGTGCCAGTAAATCTACAGGAGCCTACGAGCAGTACTTC
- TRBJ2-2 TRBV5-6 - CASSFRGTGELFF TGTGCCAGCAGCTTTAGGGGTACCGGGGAGCTGTTTTTT
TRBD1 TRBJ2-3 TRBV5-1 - CASSLVNRGRADTQYF TGCGCCAGCAGCTTGGTAAACAGGGGGCGGGCAGATACGCAGTATTTT
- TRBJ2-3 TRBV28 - CASSLGGYTLTDTQYF TGTGCCAGCAGTTTAGGAGGGTATACCCTCACAGATACGCAGTATTTT
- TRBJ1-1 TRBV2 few CASSEDRYTEAFF TGTGCCAGCAGTGAAGACCGGTACACTGAAGCTTTCTTT
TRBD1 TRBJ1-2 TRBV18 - CASSQGARQEAGYTF TGCGCCAGCTCCCAGGGGGCGAGACAAGAGGCTGGCTACACCTTC
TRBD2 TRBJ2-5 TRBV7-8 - CASSYRGGVQETQYF TGTGCCAGCAGCTACCGCGGGGGGGTTCAAGAGACCCAGTACTTC
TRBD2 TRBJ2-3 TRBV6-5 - CATSGGSGDTQYF TGTGCCACCTCGGGAGGGAGCGGTGATACGCAGTATTTT
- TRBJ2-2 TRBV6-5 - CASNYDGQNTGELFF TGTGCCAGCAACTATGACGGCCAGAACACCGGGGAGCTGTTTTTT
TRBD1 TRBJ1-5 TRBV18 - CASSPPVSGGQPQHF TGTGCCAGCTCACCACCGGTGTCAGGGGGTCAGCCCCAGCATTTT
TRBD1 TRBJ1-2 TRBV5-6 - CASRATDRADGYTF TGTGCCAGCAGGGCTACGGACAGGGCGGATGGCTACACCTTC
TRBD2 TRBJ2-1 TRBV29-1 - CSALLAGGLNEQFF TGCAGCGCCTTACTAGCGGGAGGGCTCAATGAGCAGTTCTTC
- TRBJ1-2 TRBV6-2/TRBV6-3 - CASSPDFYGYTF TGTGCCAGCAGCCCGGACTTCTATGGCTACACCTTC
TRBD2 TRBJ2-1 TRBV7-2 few CASSSPGLAGGEQFF TGTGCCAGCAGCTCTCCGGGACTAGCGGGAGGGGAGCAGTTCTTC
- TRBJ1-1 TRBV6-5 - CASSYGETEAFF TGTGCCAGCAGTTACGGGGAGACTGAAGCTTTCTTT
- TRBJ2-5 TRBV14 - CASSQYGRVETQYF TGTGCCAGCAGCCAGTACGGGAGAGTAGAGACCCAGTACTTC
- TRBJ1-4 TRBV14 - CASSQDHFPNEKLFF TGTGCCAGCAGCCAAGATCACTTCCCTAATGAAAAACTGTTTTTT
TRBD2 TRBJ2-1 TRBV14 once CVSSQAGGLAGGNEQFF TGTGTCAGCAGCCAAGCTGGGGGACTAGCGGGGGGCAATGAGCAGTTCTTC
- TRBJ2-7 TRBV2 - CASSVNSPIYEQYF TGTGCCAGCAGCGTCAACAGTCCGATCTACGAGCAGTACTTC
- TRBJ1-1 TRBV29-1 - CSVEGVRVNTEAFF TGCAGCGTTGAAGGGGTGAGGGTGAACACTGAAGCTTTCTTT
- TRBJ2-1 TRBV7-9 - CASSLQGSYNEQFF TGTGCCAGCAGCTTACAGGGGTCCTACAATGAGCAGTTCTTC
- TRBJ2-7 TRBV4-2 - CASSSGTATYEQYF TGTGCCAGCAGCTCCGGGACTGCCACCTACGAGCAGTACTTC
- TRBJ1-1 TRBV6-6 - CASSYPPTEAFF TGTGCCAGCAGTTACCCTCCCACTGAAGCTTTCTTT
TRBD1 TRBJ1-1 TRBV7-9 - CASSLLGWDRASFAEAFF TGTGCCAGCAGCTTATTGGGTTGGGACAGGGCTTCTTTCGCTGAAGCTTTCTTT
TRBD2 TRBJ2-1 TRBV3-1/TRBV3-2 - CASSRTSDYNEQFF TGTGCCAGCAGCCGGACTAGCGACTACAATGAGCAGTTCTTC
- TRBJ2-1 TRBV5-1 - CASSFQRTSSYNEQFF TGCGCCAGCAGCTTCCAGCGGACGAGCTCCTACAATGAGCAGTTCTTC
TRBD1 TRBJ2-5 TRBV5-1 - CASSLSTGTDKRPQYF TGCGCCAGCAGCTTATCAACCGGGACAGATAAGAGACCCCAGTACTTC
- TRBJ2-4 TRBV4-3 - CASSQDDRMGNIQYF TGCGCCAGCAGCCAAGATGACAGGATGGGAAACATTCAGTACTTC
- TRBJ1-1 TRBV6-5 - CASSLAGTEAFF TGTGCCAGCAGTCTGGCAGGGACTGAAGCTTTCTTT
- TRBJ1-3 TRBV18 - CASSPQGQNSGNTIYF TGTGCCAGCTCACCACAGGGGCAGAACTCTGGAAACACCATATATTTT
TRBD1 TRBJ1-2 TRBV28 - CASSRDSANYGYTF TGTGCCAGCAGTAGGGACAGTGCTAACTATGGCTACACCTTC
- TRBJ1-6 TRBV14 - CASSQFGSGNSPLHF TGTGCCAGCAGCCAGTTTGGCTCGGGGAATTCACCCCTCCACTTT
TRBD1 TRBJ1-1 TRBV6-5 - CASSYRGRDTEAFF TGTGCCAGCAGTTACAGGGGGCGCGACACTGAAGCTTTCTTT
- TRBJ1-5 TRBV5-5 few CASSLAQGNQPQHF TGTGCCAGCAGCTTGGCACAGGGTAATCAGCCCCAGCATTTT
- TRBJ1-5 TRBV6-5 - CASTTGQLAISPQHF TGTGCCAGCACCACCGGACAACTAGCAATCAGCCCCCAGCATTTT
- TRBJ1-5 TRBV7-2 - CASSSSGGANQPQHF TGTGCCAGCAGCTCCTCCGGGGGGGCCAATCAGCCCCAGCATTTT
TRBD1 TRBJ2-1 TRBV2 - CASRGTGPHEQFF TGTGCCAGCAGGGGGACAGGCCCCCATGAGCAGTTCTTC
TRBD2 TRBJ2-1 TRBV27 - CASSSLSGGAVGEQFF TGTGCCAGCAGTTCCCTTAGCGGGGGGGCCGTAGGTGAGCAGTTCTTC
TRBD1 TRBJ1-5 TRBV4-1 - CASSLDRGNQPQHF TGCGCCAGCAGCCTGGACAGGGGCAATCAGCCCCAGCATTTT
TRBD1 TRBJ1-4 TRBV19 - CASSITRGNEKLFF TGTGCCAGTAGTATCACCAGGGGGAATGAAAAACTGTTTTTT
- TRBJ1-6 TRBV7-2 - CASSPHLQGPNSPLHF TGTGCCAGCAGCCCTCACCTACAGGGTCCCAATTCACCCCTCCACTTT
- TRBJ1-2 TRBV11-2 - CASSLVTGPANGYTF TGTGCCAGCAGCTTAGTAACAGGGCCCGCTAATGGCTACACCTTC
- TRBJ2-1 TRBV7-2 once CASSLGGGHPYNEQFF TGTGCCAGCAGCTTAGGAGGGGGACACCCGTACAATGAGCAGTTCTTC
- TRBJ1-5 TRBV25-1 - CASSGVNSQPQHF TGTGCCAGCAGCGGGGTTAATAGTCAGCCCCAGCATTTT